This T cell receptor (beta chain) was sequenced in a study of memory CD8 T cells in hepatitis C reinfection (dated by TCRdb to the late 2010s). With regard to the full study: Two consecutive HCV infections were spontaneously resolved by three donors, whereas a primary infection was cleared by two donors who then became chronically infected after reinfection. Between about 2008 and 2012, roughly five reinfection cases with stored pre-reinfection samples were identified. The TCR beta repertoire of virus-specific CD8 T cells was tracked longitudinally in five or six donors across an HCV reinfection episode. In the reinfection study, participants with a resolved prior HCV infection were followed up every 3 months. Samples for the late or post reinfection time point were taken from 12 to 24 weeks after reinfection was detected. A case counted as HCV reinfection when an HCV RNA test came back positive after two negative tests taken at least 60 days apart. Study-wide conclusions, independent of this receptor: Because only five donors were included, definitive conclusions about public clonotypes linked to secondary clearance could not be reached by the study.

Notes on this clone: No antigen is known for it. No base-level quality is on record; no much larger clone is a single base apart.

Preparation of the library involved the immunoSEQ multiplex PCR assay. Genomic DNA was extracted from the sorted cells, and Adaptive Biotechnologies' automated high-throughput method was used to sequence the TCR beta V, D and J regions. CDR3 regions were amplified with a two-step, bias-controlled multiplex PCR. Amplified TCR beta libraries were sequenced on an Illumina instrument. The study's own analysis went as follows. The demultiplexed reads were processed to cut down on amplification and sequencing bias, and the IMGT database was used to assign CDR3 sequences to gene families. Repertoire data were analyzed with ImmunoSEQ software version 2.0. Clonotype lists were filtered to remove out-of-frame sequences as well as sequences containing stop codons in the CDR3. Clonotypes below 0.01% frequency were excluded because they corresponded to less than one cell. Richness was computed as observed richness divided by input cell number, and evenness as Shannon entropy divided by log observed richness. To measure repertoire diversity and how similar the repertoire was between time points, Simpson diversity and Morisita-Horn overlap indices were applied. Clonotypes were grouped as dominant (>1%), sub-dominant (0.5-0.99%), low abundance (0.1-0.49%) or lowest abundance (<0.1%). The germline index was obtained by subtracting total nucleotide additions from total CDR3 length and then dividing the result by total CDR3 length. This is the immuneACCESS table as TCRdb keeps it, with only in-frame sequences that have V and J called. A part of the clones is gone; compared with another copy, unresolved V genes explain less than half, and the rest is unexplained. From that table come the V and J calls and clone size; the DNA was used to work out D and trimming. This sample holds tens of thousands of clones; 89% were observed only once. The leading ten clones occupy 0.6% to 0.9% of the sample.

Spanning cysteine to phenylalanine, the CDR3 consists of 19 amino acids. Only the CDR3 region is kept as DNA, spanning 57 bases read in frame from base 1. V is trimmed back by 4 bases and J by 1 base, and the junction contains 16 bases that no gene match accounts for. CDR1 is given as SGHNT and CDR2 as YENEEA, both from the germline V gene. In the paper's terms, the time point label means: late/post reinfection, 12 to 24 weeks after detection. TCR sequencing was performed on the sorted cells directly ex vivo, without any in vitro expansion beforehand. The donors were people who inject drugs and were enrolled in Canada's Montreal Acute Hepatitis C Cohort Study (HEPCO). As controls, total naive CD8 T cells were sorted as viable CD3+ CD8+ CD45RO- cells from a couple of donors at all three reinfection time points. Before sorting, cryopreserved peripheral blood mononuclear cells were thawed and used as the source for purifying CD8 T cells. CD8 T cells were enriched by negative selection with the MACS CD8+ T cell Isolation Kit. Cell sorting was done on a BD FACSAria II sorter with FACSDiva software, and data were analyzed with FlowJo.

This TCR was recovered from a man between 18 and 29 years old with hepatitis C virus infection. The chain employs TRBV11-3 and TRBJ2-3; TRBD2 fits 8 bases in the junction. The sample comprised naive CD8+ T cells sorted from blood. Explained via the paper, the cell subset or site label denotes: total naive CD8+CD45RO- T cells. The nucleotides read TGTGCCAGCAGCTCCTTTAAAGAGACTAGCGACACTGGCACAGATACGCAGTATTTT. This sequence encodes CASSSFKETSDTGTDTQYF.